The present T cell receptor beta chain was sequenced within a study of CD8 T cells in ankylosing spondylitis. General observations from the study: A motif of eight highly homologous TCR beta variants was seen as apparently characteristic of ankylosing spondylitis blood.

This clonotype was detected many times. Antigen: not known. Germline CDR1 reads DFQATT; CDR2 reads SNEGSKA (reference sequence). The CDR3 sequence is 16 residues long. The V segment lost 4 bases and the J segment 2 bases; nucleotides outside the gene matches: 9. TCRdb reprocessed the 5' RACE reads via MiXCR and lists one record per CDR3 protein. The top ten clones hold about 20% of a sample with roughly 670,000 distinct CDR3 sequences, 15% to 20% of them seen once. Source material: blood, either unsorted or a sorted T cell fraction (not recorded which). This TCR was recovered from a male donor with ankylosing spondylitis. The rearrangement links TRBV20-1 to TRBJ2-1, with 9 bases lining up with TRBD2. CDR3 in DNA: TGCAGTGCTAACCCGGCGGGAGGGGCCACCTACAATGAGCAGTTCTTC. It codes for CSANPAGGATYNEQFF.